The 17 T cell receptor beta chains below all came from one sample that was sequenced in a study of T cell repertoires in cytomegalovirus infection (dated by TCRdb to between 2019 and 2020). Sequencing relied on an Illumina HiSeq 1500. The public reads were run again by TCRdb, first through fastp at Q25 and then through MiXCR, and only productive beta chains were kept. Duplicate CDR3 protein sequences are folded into a single record with the most common DNA and genes. A total of about 600,000 distinct CDR3 sequences appear in this sample, approximately 24% of them only once. The leading ten clones occupy roughly 8% of the sample. Material for sequencing was CD8+ T cells from PBMCs. These TCRs come from a human donor in good health (CMV status not recorded). Some clones in this sample may be carry-over from other donors' samples.

As concerns this clonotype: The junction shows a germline mismatch at one end, possibly a read error. V gene TRBV20-1 combines with J gene TRBJ1-3; no reliable D call. The CDR3 loop spans 15 amino acids. Germline assignment: CDR1 DFQATT and CDR2 SNEGSKA (reference sequence). The CDR3 DNA is TGCAGTGCTAGACGCACGCTGAGCTCTGGAAACTCCATATATTTT. Translating it yields CSARRTLSSGNSIYF.

This clonotype has only a few counts. The rearrangement links TRBV5-6 to TRBJ2-5, with D unresolved. The CDR3 covers 12 residues. Germline CDR1 is SGHDT and CDR2 is YYEEEE. Trimming shortened V by 9 bases and J by 2 bases, and 11 bases separated the two germline ends. The CDR3 loop is CATGLRQETQYF. The CDR3 coding sequence is TGTGCCACCGGGTTGAGGCAAGAGACCCAGTACTTC. The full variable domain, its missing parts supplied by reference TRBV5-6 and TRBJ2-5, is DAGVTQSPTHLIKTRGQQVTLRCSPKSGHDTVSWYQQALGQGPQFIFQYYEEEERQRGNFPDRFSGHQFPNYSSELNVNALLLGDSALYLCATGLRQETQYFGPGTRLLVL.

This clonotype turned up a few times. This CDR3 reads CASSYSTGLSSYEQYF. In nucleotides, the CDR3 is TGTGCCAGCAGTTACTCGACAGGGCTAAGCTCCTACGAGCAGTACTTC. The chain is built from TRBV6-5 and TRBJ2-7, with 7 bases lining up with TRBD1. Per germline, CDR1 MNHEY and CDR2 SVGAGI. This CDR3 comprises 16 residues. V was pared by 0 bases and J by 0 bases, with 5 bases of the junction left unmatched.

With regard to this clonotype: This sequence may be a read error, since a much larger clone differs from it by one base. The J gene is TRBJ2-1, the V gene TRBV7-2; 10 bases map to TRBD2. The CDR3 is made up of 15 amino acids. Trimming took 5 bases from V and 6 from J; bases not matched to a gene: 7. The germline V gene has CDR1 SGHTA and CDR2 FQGNSA. DNA for the CDR3: TGTGCCAGCAGCCGAACTAGCGGGACACGCAATGAGCAGTTCTTC. Amino acid sequence: CASSRTSGTRNEQFF.

This clonotype came up a few times. The gene calls are TRBV4-2 and TRBJ2-5; 15 positions match TRBD2. CDR1 is LGHNA, CDR2 YNFKEQ, per germline. The CDR3 has 18 amino acids. V was pared by 1 base and J by 2 bases, with 5 bases of the junction left unmatched. The CDR3 loop is CASSQAGTSGGKQETQYF. CDR3 nucleotide sequence: TGTGCCAGCAGCCAAGCCGGGACTAGCGGGGGGAAGCAAGAGACCCAGTACTTC.

For this clonotype: A much more abundant neighbour one base away suggests this may be a read error. The chain links TRBV7-8 to TRBJ2-5, with TRBD1 matching over 7 bases. This CDR3 has 14 amino acids. Germline V lookup: CDR1 SGHVS, CDR2 FQNEAQ. CDR3 nucleotides: TGTGCCAGCAGCTCGGGACAGTACCAAGAGACCCCGTACTTC. This gives the protein CASSSGQYQETPYF.

V gene TRBV25-1 combines with J gene TRBJ2-5; 8 positions agree with TRBD2. V was pared by 4 bases and J by 1 base, with 5 bases of the junction left unmatched. CDR1 is MGHDK, CDR2 SYGVNS, per germline. The CDR3 is 15 amino acids. The CDR3 reads CASSGWTSTQETQYF. DNA for the CDR3: TGTGCCAGCAGTGGATGGACTAGCACCCAAGAGACCCAGTACTTC.

This clonotype was seen a few times. The J gene is TRBJ1-1, the V gene TRBV27; no clear D. The V gene's germline CDR1 is MNHEY and CDR2 SMNVEV (reference sequence). CDR3 length: 15 amino acids. Trimming cost V 2 bases and J 1 base, with 11 bases left between them. The CDR3, as DNA: TGTGCCAGCAGTTTAAATTCTTACAGGAACACTGAAGCTTTCTTT. The encoded protein is CASSLNSYRNTEAFF.

The CDR3 DNA is TGTGCCAGCAGCTCCACGGGGGGTAATTCACCCCTCCACTTT. It yields the protein CASSSTGGNSPLHF. The chain recombines TRBV7-9 with TRBJ1-6; tentatively, D is TRBD1 (5 bases). There are 14 residues in the CDR3. V lost 4 bases, J lost 6 bases, and 10 bases lay in between. Germline assignment: CDR1 SEHNR and CDR2 FQNEAQ (reference sequence).

The rearrangement joins TRBV28 to TRBJ2-7, with D uncertain. The CDR3 totals 14 residues. CDR1 is MDHEN, CDR2 SYDVKM, per germline. The CDR3 is CASGFRDILYEQYV. The CDR3 DNA sequence: TGTGCCAGCGGTTTCCGCGACATTCTTTACGAGCAGTACGTC.

This clonotype was seen only a few times. This chain connects TRBV20-1 to TRBJ1-1; 8 positions agree with TRBD1. Looked up from germline, CDR1 is DFQATT and CDR2 is SNEGSKA (reference sequence). V gave up 6 bases and J gave up 3 bases; unmatched junction bases: 9. The CDR3 contains 14 residues. CDR3 region: CSADSGQADTEAFF. The DNA for the CDR3 is TGCAGTGCAGACTCGGGACAGGCGGACACTGAAGCTTTCTTT.

In this sample, this clonotype turned up many times. In DNA form, the CDR3 reads TGTGCCAGCAGACTTTTTAAGGAGGGGAACAATGAGCAGTTCTTC. Translation: CASRLFKEGNNEQFF. The chain has TRBV11-2 and TRBJ2-1, with a tentative D call TRBD2 (6 bases). Germline CDR1 and CDR2: SGHAT and FQNNGV. The length of the CDR3 is 15 residues. V lost 6 bases and J lost 5, with 17 bases in between. Looking up the rest from reference TRBV11-2 and TRBJ2-1 gives the full variable domain: EAGVAQSPRYKIIEKRQSVAFWCNPISGHATLYWYQQILGQGPKLLIQFQNNGVVDDSQLPKDRFSAERLKGVDSTLKIQPAKLEDSAVYLCASRLFKEGNNEQFFGPGTRLTVL.

As concerns this clonotype: One end of the junction does not line up with germline, which may come from a read error. The chain is built from TRBV7-6 and TRBJ2-2; D ambiguous. CDR1 and CDR2 (germline): SGHVS, FNYEAQ. There are 16 residues in the CDR3. The chain's CDR3 is CASTLNGVTNTGELFF. The CDR3 nucleotides read TGTGCCAGCACCTTAAATGGAGTCACGAACACCGGGGAGCTGTTTTTT.

The chain carries TRBV6-2 or TRBV6-3 and TRBJ2-7, with 7 bases lining up with TRBD1. The CDR3 runs to 14 residues. V trimming: 2 bases; J trimming: 2 bases; junction bases outside the gene matches: 3. Germline V gene lookup returns CDR1 MNHEY and CDR2 SVGEGT. The chain's CDR3 is CASSYPGQTYEQYF. As DNA, the CDR3 is TGTGCCAGCAGTTACCCGGGACAGACCTACGAGCAGTACTTC.

This clonotype was observed a handful of times. The V and J genes are TRBV19 and TRBJ1-5; D is unresolved. This CDR3 contains 15 residues. Per germline, CDR1 LNHDA and CDR2 SQIVND (reference sequence). Trimming stripped 6 bases from V and 0 bases from J, with 12 bases between. The CDR3 region has the DNA TGTGCCAGTAGGTTTAGGCCGTATAGCAATCAGCCCCAGCATTTT. Translated: CASRFRPYSNQPQHF.

Note on this clonotype: At one end the junction does not follow the germline gene, possibly because of a read error. This chain uses TRBV20-1 with TRBJ2-2; 12 bases map to TRBD2. The germline CDR1 and CDR2 sequences are DFQATT and SNEGSKA (reference sequence). This CDR3 is 15 amino acids long. The CDR3 bases are TGCAGTGCTAGAATACTAGCGGGGGGAGCCGGGGTGCTGTTTTTT. This gives the protein CSARILAGGAGVLFF.

This chain joins TRBV20-1 and TRBJ2-5; D is unresolved. Trimming left V 2 bases short and J 5 bases short, with 9 bases between. The CDR3 consists of 12 residues. In germline, CDR1 is DFQATT, CDR2 SNEGSKA (reference sequence). CDR3 bases: TGCAGTGCTAGAAGTAGGGCCGAGACCCAGTACTTC. Amino acids: CSARSRAETQYF.